Listed below are T cell receptor beta chains from one sample, sequenced in a study of memory CD4+ T cells and cytomegalovirus serostatus. Assay: immunoSEQ multiplex PCR; the TCRdb copy retains only in-frame clones and omits some. This table has tens of thousands of clones, under 80% appearing once. Sequencing input: memory CD4+ T cells from blood. These receptors were collected from an adult in good health and CMV-seronegative. The CDR3 runs from the conserved cysteine through the conserved F or W. A D gene is named only where the DNA matches it firmly. Some rows mark clone size as missing; the rest say once, few, many or name a class of expanded clone.

clone size: NA
D gene: NA
J gene: TRBJ2-1
V gene: TRBV12-5
CDR3 protein: CASGLGQDYNEQFF
CDR3 DNA: TGTGCTAGTGGTTTGGGGCAGGACTACAATGAGCAGTTCTTC

clone size: NA
D gene: TRBD1
J gene: TRBJ2-1
V gene: TRBV2
CDR3 protein: CASSEARTGGFNEQFF
CDR3 DNA: TGTGCCAGCAGTGAAGCTAGGACAGGGGGCTTCAATGAGCAGTTCTTC

clone size: NA
D gene: NA
J gene: TRBJ1-3
V gene: TRBV15
CDR3 protein: CATSSRFQGTSGNTIYF
CDR3 DNA: TGTGCCACCAGCAGCCGTTTTCAGGGAACCTCTGGAAACACCATATATTTT

clone size: NA
D gene: NA
J gene: TRBJ2-1
V gene: TRBV2
CDR3 protein: CASSDNNEQFF
CDR3 DNA: TGTGCCAGCAGTGACAACAATGAGCAGTTCTTC

clone size: once
D gene: TRBD2
J gene: TRBJ2-1
V gene: TRBV10-3
CDR3 protein: CAISGGSGGAGEQFF
CDR3 DNA: TGTGCCATCAGTGGAGGTAGCGGGGGGGCGGGAGAGCAGTTCTTC

clone size: NA
D gene: NA
J gene: TRBJ2-1
V gene: TRBV11-3
CDR3 protein: CASSVQASYNEQFF
CDR3 DNA: TGTGCCAGCAGCGTACAGGCCTCCTACAATGAGCAGTTCTTC

clone size: NA
D gene: NA
J gene: TRBJ1-3
V gene: TRBV6-5
CDR3 protein: CASSYDYLSGNTIYF
CDR3 DNA: TGTGCCAGCAGTTACGATTACCTATCTGGAAACACCATATATTTT

clone size: NA
D gene: NA
J gene: TRBJ2-5
V gene: TRBV11-2
CDR3 protein: CASSLSETQYF
CDR3 DNA: TGTGCCAGCAGCTTATCAGAGACCCAGTACTTC

clone size: NA
D gene: TRBD2
J gene: TRBJ2-5
V gene: TRBV12-5
CDR3 protein: CASGSPRLAGDPRGETQYF
CDR3 DNA: TGTGCTAGTGGTTCACCCCGATTAGCGGGGGACCCAAGGGGAGAGACCCAGTACTTC

clone size: NA
D gene: TRBD1
J gene: TRBJ2-7
V gene: TRBV7-9
CDR3 protein: CASSSRTGHYEQYF
CDR3 DNA: TGTGCCAGCAGCTCCCGGACAGGGCACTACGAGCAGTACTTC

clone size: NA
D gene: TRBD1
J gene: TRBJ2-2
V gene: TRBV15
CDR3 protein: CATSRVQYHGTGTGELFF
CDR3 DNA: TGTGCCACCAGCAGAGTGCAATACCACGGGACAGGGACCGGGGAGCTGTTTTTT

clone size: NA
D gene: NA
J gene: TRBJ1-4
V gene: TRBV2
CDR3 protein: CASRPLTGGNEKLFF
CDR3 DNA: TGTGCCAGCAGGCCTCTGACAGGAGGTAATGAAAAACTGTTTTTT

clone size: NA
D gene: TRBD2
J gene: TRBJ2-2
V gene: TRBV27
CDR3 protein: CASSSGGRTGELFF
CDR3 DNA: TGTGCCAGCAGTAGCGGGGGGAGAACCGGGGAGCTGTTTTTT

clone size: NA
D gene: NA
J gene: TRBJ1-5
V gene: TRBV30
CDR3 protein: CAWSADSNQPQHF
CDR3 DNA: TGTGCCTGGAGTGCAGATAGCAATCAGCCCCAGCATTTT

clone size: NA
D gene: TRBD1
J gene: TRBJ1-1
V gene: TRBV10-3
CDR3 protein: CAISWTLGTGYTEAFF
CDR3 DNA: TGTGCCATCAGTTGGACCCTCGGGACAGGCTACACTGAAGCTTTCTTT

clone size: NA
D gene: NA
J gene: TRBJ1-1
V gene: TRBV5-1
CDR3 protein: CASNRDGQNTEAFF
CDR3 DNA: TGCGCCAGCAACCGGGACGGACAGAACACTGAAGCTTTCTTT

clone size: NA
D gene: NA
J gene: TRBJ1-2
V gene: TRBV28
CDR3 protein: CASRSGLAYGYTF
CDR3 DNA: TGTGCCAGCAGATCGGGCCTCGCTTATGGCTACACCTTC

clone size: NA
D gene: TRBD2
J gene: TRBJ2-5
V gene: TRBV5-1
CDR3 protein: CASSLGLARETQYF
CDR3 DNA: TGCGCCAGCAGCTTGGGACTAGCGCGTGAGACCCAGTACTTC

clone size: NA
D gene: TRBD1
J gene: TRBJ1-1
V gene: TRBV19
CDR3 protein: CASSTQGGTEAFF
CDR3 DNA: TGTGCCAGTAGTACACAGGGGGGCACTGAAGCTTTCTTT

clone size: NA
D gene: NA
J gene: TRBJ2-2
V gene: TRBV30
CDR3 protein: CAGRGGKGTGELFF
CDR3 DNA: TGTGCTGGGAGGGGGGGCAAGGGGACCGGGGAGCTGTTTTTT

clone size: NA
D gene: TRBD1
J gene: TRBJ1-2
V gene: TRBV4-2
CDR3 protein: CASSQLTGVGSNDGYTF
CDR3 DNA: TGTGCCAGCAGCCAGTTGACAGGGGTAGGGAGTAACGATGGCTACACCTTC

clone size: NA
D gene: NA
J gene: TRBJ1-1
V gene: TRBV5-1
CDR3 protein: CASSFQGTSTEAFF
CDR3 DNA: TGCGCCAGCAGCTTCCAGGGCACGAGCACTGAAGCTTTCTTT

clone size: NA
D gene: NA
J gene: TRBJ1-3
V gene: TRBV30
CDR3 protein: CAWSGSGQGNTIYF
CDR3 DNA: TGTGCCTGGAGTGGCTCCGGACAGGGAAACACCATATATTTT

clone size: NA
D gene: NA
J gene: TRBJ1-2
V gene: TRBV2
CDR3 protein: CASSNPDSNGYTF
CDR3 DNA: TGTGCCAGCAGTAACCCGGACAGCAATGGCTACACCTTC

clone size: NA
D gene: TRBD1
J gene: TRBJ1-2
V gene: TRBV5-6
CDR3 protein: CASSFRGPVYGYTF
CDR3 DNA: TGTGCCAGCAGCTTTAGGGGGCCAGTCTATGGCTACACCTTC

clone size: NA
D gene: TRBD1
J gene: TRBJ2-1
V gene: TRBV19
CDR3 protein: CASSRDRGGNEQFF
CDR3 DNA: TGTGCCAGTAGCCGGGACAGGGGAGGCAATGAGCAGTTCTTC

clone size: NA
D gene: TRBD1
J gene: TRBJ1-3
V gene: TRBV5-1
CDR3 protein: CASSPGTGFGNTIYF
CDR3 DNA: TGCGCCAGCAGCCCAGGGACAGGGTTTGGAAACACCATATATTTT

clone size: NA
D gene: NA
J gene: TRBJ2-2
V gene: TRBV19
CDR3 protein: CASNPPDSTGELFF
CDR3 DNA: TGTGCCAGTAACCCTCCGGACAGCACCGGGGAGCTGTTTTTT

clone size: NA
D gene: NA
J gene: TRBJ1-2
V gene: TRBV6-1
CDR3 protein: CASSQFEGNYGYTF
CDR3 DNA: TGTGCCAGCAGCCAATTCGAAGGGAACTATGGCTACACCTTC

clone size: NA
D gene: NA
J gene: TRBJ1-2
V gene: TRBV28
CDR3 protein: CASNPSKGGGYTF
CDR3 DNA: TGTGCCAGCAACCCATCTAAGGGTGGAGGCTACACCTTC

clone size: NA
D gene: NA
J gene: TRBJ2-2
V gene: TRBV18
CDR3 protein: CASSPIGWASPSLELFF
CDR3 DNA: TGTGCCAGCTCACCCATAGGCTGGGCTAGCCCCAGTCTGGAGCTGTTTTTT

clone size: NA
D gene: TRBD1
J gene: TRBJ2-3
V gene: TRBV2
CDR3 protein: CASRERRQGADTQYF
CDR3 DNA: TGTGCCAGCAGGGAGAGACGACAGGGTGCAGATACGCAGTATTTT

clone size: NA
D gene: NA
J gene: TRBJ1-1
V gene: TRBV19
CDR3 protein: CASSINMPNTEAFF
CDR3 DNA: TGTGCCAGTAGTATCAACATGCCTAACACTGAAGCTTTCTTT

clone size: NA
D gene: NA
J gene: TRBJ1-1
V gene: TRBV9
CDR3 protein: CASSVMGSTEAFF
CDR3 DNA: TGTGCCAGCAGCGTAATGGGGAGCACTGAAGCTTTCTTT

clone size: NA
D gene: TRBD1
J gene: TRBJ2-2
V gene: TRBV19
CDR3 protein: CASSISRGTGRPGELFF
CDR3 DNA: TGTGCCAGTAGTATTTCGCGAGGGACAGGGCGCCCCGGGGAGCTGTTTTTT

clone size: few
D gene: NA
J gene: TRBJ1-2
V gene: TRBV6-5
CDR3 protein: CASSSTGNYGYTF
CDR3 DNA: TGTGCCAGCAGTTCGACGGGAAACTATGGCTACACCTTC

clone size: once
D gene: TRBD2
J gene: TRBJ2-3
V gene: TRBV5-1
CDR3 protein: CASSLVSGGARVGPDTQYF
CDR3 DNA: TGCGCCAGCAGCTTGGTCAGCGGGGGGGCCAGGGTTGGGCCAGATACGCAGTATTTT

clone size: NA
D gene: NA
J gene: TRBJ2-7
V gene: TRBV15
CDR3 protein: CATSRDVASDEQYF
CDR3 DNA: TGTGCCACCAGCAGAGACGTCGCATCAGACGAGCAGTACTTC

clone size: few
D gene: NA
J gene: TRBJ1-1
V gene: TRBV9
CDR3 protein: CASSVGRVTEAFF
CDR3 DNA: TGTGCCAGCAGCGTAGGCAGGGTCACTGAAGCTTTCTTT

clone size: NA
D gene: TRBD1
J gene: TRBJ2-7
V gene: TRBV7-2
CDR3 protein: CASSSLTGYEQYF
CDR3 DNA: TGTGCCAGCAGCTCACTGACAGGGTACGAGCAGTACTTC

clone size: NA
D gene: NA
J gene: TRBJ1-1
V gene: TRBV5-1
CDR3 protein: CASSSQVNTEAFF
CDR3 DNA: TGCGCCAGCAGCTCACAGGTGAACACTGAAGCTTTCTTT

clone size: NA
D gene: NA
J gene: TRBJ1-5
V gene: TRBV15
CDR3 protein: CATSGTGNQPQHF
CDR3 DNA: TGTGCCACCTCCGGAACAGGGAATCAGCCCCAGCATTTT

clone size: NA
D gene: NA
J gene: TRBJ2-2
V gene: TRBV7-2
CDR3 protein: CASSLVSAGELFF
CDR3 DNA: TGTGCCAGCAGCTTAGTATCCGCCGGGGAGCTGTTTTTT

clone size: few
D gene: NA
J gene: TRBJ1-6
V gene: TRBV7-8
CDR3 protein: CASLPGGGFGSGGVWNSPLHF
CDR3 DNA: TGTGCCAGCCTACCGGGCGGAGGATTCGGGTCGGGGGGCGTGTGGAATTCACCCCTCCACTTT

clone size: NA
D gene: NA
J gene: TRBJ2-2
V gene: TRBV11-2
CDR3 protein: CASSLDLRPSAGELFF
CDR3 DNA: TGTGCCAGCAGCTTAGATTTGCGCCCTTCGGCCGGGGAGCTGTTTTTT

clone size: NA
D gene: TRBD2
J gene: TRBJ2-7
V gene: TRBV7-9
CDR3 protein: CASKRGIKGEQYF
CDR3 DNA: TGTGCCAGCAAGCGGGGTATTAAGGGCGAGCAGTACTTC

clone size: NA
D gene: TRBD1
J gene: TRBJ2-2
V gene: TRBV5-1
CDR3 protein: CASSPTGTGFGELFF
CDR3 DNA: TGCGCCAGCAGCCCGACCGGGACAGGGTTCGGGGAGCTGTTTTTT

clone size: NA
D gene: TRBD1
J gene: TRBJ2-5
V gene: TRBV15
CDR3 protein: CATSSPRQGQGKETQYF
CDR3 DNA: TGTGCCACCAGCAGTCCTAGGCAAGGACAGGGGAAGGAGACCCAGTACTTC

clone size: NA
D gene: NA
J gene: TRBJ1-5
V gene: TRBV10-3
CDR3 protein: CATNERGANQPQHF
CDR3 DNA: TGTGCCACCAATGAGCGGGGCGCCAATCAGCCCCAGCATTTT

clone size: few
D gene: NA
J gene: TRBJ1-2
V gene: TRBV14
CDR3 protein: CASSPLGEGYGYTF
CDR3 DNA: TGTGCCAGCAGCCCACTGGGAGAGGGCTATGGCTACACCTTC